The 5 T cell receptor beta chains given below trace back to one sample, sequenced in a study of blood T cell repertoires in COVID-19. Libraries were prepared by immunoSEQ multiplex PCR; TCRdb keeps only in-frame clonotypes and omits some of them. The sample contains some 30,000 clones, less than 90% of which appear only once. The sample was peripheral blood. The receptors shown here come from a woman aged 60-75 years with active COVID-19.

This chain connects TRBV20-1 to TRBJ2-7, with D perhaps TRBD1 (6 bases). Trimming cost V 3 bases and J 4 bases, with 22 bases left between them. The CDR3 sequence is 16 residues long. The germline gives CDR1 DFQATT, CDR2 SNEGSKA (reference sequence). The CDR3 nucleotides read TGCAGTGCTAGTCGGCAGGGGTCAATTATACAATACGAGCAGTACTTC. Amino acids: CSASRQGSIIQYEQYF.

The chain combines TRBV5-6 with TRBJ1-3; D may be TRBD1 (5 bases). V lost 4 bases, J lost 11 bases, and 10 bases lay in between. This CDR3 is 11 amino acids long. From germline, CDR1 is SGHDT and CDR2 YYEEEE. The CDR3 sequence: CASSKDNAIYF. CDR3 nucleotide sequence: TGTGCCAGCAGCAAGGACAACGCCATATATTTT.

The chain is built from TRBV5-1 and TRBJ2-3; a possible D gene is TRBD2 (6 bases). Trimming stripped 7 bases from V and 0 bases from J, with 12 bases between. The CDR3 has 14 residues. In germline, CDR1 is SGHRS, CDR2 YFSETQ. The CDR3 DNA reads as TGCGCCAGCCAGCGGGCGGCAAGCACAGATACGCAGTATTTT. It yields the protein CASQRAASTDTQYF.

The genes are TRBV7-6 and TRBJ2-2, with D possibly TRBD1 on 5 matching bases. Between the trimmed V and J ends, which lost 5 bases and 6 bases, there was a span of 13 bases. Germline V gives CDR1 SGHVS, CDR2 FNYEAQ. The CDR3 runs to 14 residues. The CDR3 reads CASSPRTIPGELFF. The CDR3 DNA reads TGTGCCAGCAGCCCCCGGACAATCCCCGGGGAGCTGTTTTTT.

CDR3 protein: CASSQAPHEQFF. CDR3 DNA sequence: TGCGCCAGCAGCCAAGCCCCTCATGAGCAGTTCTTC. The chain employs TRBV4-1 and TRBJ2-1; D is unclear. The CDR3 has 12 amino acids. Germline CDR1 is MGHRA and CDR2 is YSYEKL. V gave up 1 base and J gave up 8 bases, with 6 bases separating them.